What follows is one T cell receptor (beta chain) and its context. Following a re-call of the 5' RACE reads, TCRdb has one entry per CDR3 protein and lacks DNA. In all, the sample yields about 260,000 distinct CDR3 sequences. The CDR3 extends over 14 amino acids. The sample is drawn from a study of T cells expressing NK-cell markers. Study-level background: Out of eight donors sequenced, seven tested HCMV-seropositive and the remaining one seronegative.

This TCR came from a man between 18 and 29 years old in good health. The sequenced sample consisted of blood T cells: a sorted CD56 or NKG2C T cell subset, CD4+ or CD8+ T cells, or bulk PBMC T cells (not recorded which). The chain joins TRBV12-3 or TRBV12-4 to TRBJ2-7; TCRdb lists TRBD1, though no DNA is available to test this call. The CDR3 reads CASSLQQGAYEQYF.